This entry concerns a single TCR beta chain. Its target is unknown. This sample was included in a study of cytomegalovirus exposure and HLA in healthy donors. Study-level points and caveats: As confirmed in vitro, three CMV-associated chains were specific for CMV antigens.

Using immunoSEQ multiplex PCR, the repertoire was profiled, and TCRdb retains in-frame clones only, with some absent. This table holds 150,000 to 200,000 clones, 85% found once. This CDR3 contains 10 residues. Trimming left V 10 bases short and J 7 bases short, with 8 bases between. Germline lookup yields CDR1 MNHNS and CDR2 SASEGT. This TCR came from a man between 18 and 35 years old in good health and CMV-seropositive. Sequencing input: PBMCs. The chain employs TRBV6-1 and TRBJ2-1; D is possibly TRBD2 (5 bases). CDR3 coding DNA: TGTGCCACGGGAATAAATGAGCAGTTCTTC. Its protein product is CATGINEQFF.